The sequence of this TCR beta chain was determined in a study of OX40 agonist ivuxolimab in advanced cancers. Study details: Partial responses, seen in three patients, involved one hepatocellular carcinoma and two cutaneous melanomas.

Repertoires were generated with immunoSEQ multiplex PCR, while TCRdb's copy carries only in-frame clones and drops some. Among about 73,000 clones, about nine tenths were seen once, and the ten largest hold 0.7% to 1%. This clone has only a few counts. The sample was CD4+ or CD8+ T cells sorted from blood, taken in a trial of the OX40 agonist ivuxolimab. This receptor was identified in an adult with an advanced solid tumor such as melanoma, head and neck, liver or kidney cancer.

This CDR3 is CASSPNAGAGNTIYF. The CDR3, as DNA: TGTGCCAGCAGCCCCAATGCGGGAGCGGGAAACACCATATATTTT. This sequence joins TRBV11-3 and TRBJ1-3; D uncertain. Trimming removed 5 bases at V and 4 bases at J, with 15 bases between. The CDR3 consists of 15 residues. CDR1 is SGHNT, CDR2 YENEEA, per germline.